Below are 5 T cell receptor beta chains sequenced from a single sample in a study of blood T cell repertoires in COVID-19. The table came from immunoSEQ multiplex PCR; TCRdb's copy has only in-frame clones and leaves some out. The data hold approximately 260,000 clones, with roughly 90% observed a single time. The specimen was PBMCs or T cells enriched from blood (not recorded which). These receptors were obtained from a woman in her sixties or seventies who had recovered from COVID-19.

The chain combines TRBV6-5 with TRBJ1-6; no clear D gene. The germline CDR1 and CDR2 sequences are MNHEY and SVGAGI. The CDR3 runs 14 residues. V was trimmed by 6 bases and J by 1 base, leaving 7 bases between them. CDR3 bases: TGTGCCAGCAGACAAAAATCCTATAATTCACCCCTCCACTTT. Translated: CASRQKSYNSPLHF.

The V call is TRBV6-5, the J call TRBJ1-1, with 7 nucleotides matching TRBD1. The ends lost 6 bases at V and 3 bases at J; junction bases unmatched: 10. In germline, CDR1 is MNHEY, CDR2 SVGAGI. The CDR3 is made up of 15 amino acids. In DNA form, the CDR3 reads TGTGCCAGCAGCAAATCAGACAGGGTGGACACTGAAGCTTTCTTT. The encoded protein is CASSKSDRVDTEAFF.

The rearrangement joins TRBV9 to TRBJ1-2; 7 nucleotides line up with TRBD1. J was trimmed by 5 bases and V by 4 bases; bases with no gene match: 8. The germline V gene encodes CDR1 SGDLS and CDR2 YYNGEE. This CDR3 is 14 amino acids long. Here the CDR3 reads CASSNLGQSYGYTF. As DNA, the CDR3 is TGTGCCAGCAGCAACCTGGGACAGAGTTATGGCTACACCTTC. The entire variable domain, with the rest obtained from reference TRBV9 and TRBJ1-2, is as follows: DSGVTQTPKHLITATGQRVTLRCSPRSGDLSVYWYQQSLDQGLQFLIQYYNGEERAKGNILERFSAQQFPDLHSELNLSSLELGDSALYFCASSNLGQSYGYTFGSGTRLTVV.

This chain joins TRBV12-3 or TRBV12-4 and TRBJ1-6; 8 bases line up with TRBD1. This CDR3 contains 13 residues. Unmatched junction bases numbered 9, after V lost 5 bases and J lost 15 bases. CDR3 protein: CASSPQTGVVLHF. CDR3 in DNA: TGTGCCAGCAGTCCCCAGACAGGGGTGGTCCTCCACTTT.

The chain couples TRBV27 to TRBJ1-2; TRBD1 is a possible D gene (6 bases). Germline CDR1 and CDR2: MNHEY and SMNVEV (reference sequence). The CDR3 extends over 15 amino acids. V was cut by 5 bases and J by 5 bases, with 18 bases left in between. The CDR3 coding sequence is TGTGCCAGCAGTCCCCGGGGGGCAGTACAGTATGGCTACACCTTC. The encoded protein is CASSPRGAVQYGYTF.